This T cell receptor (beta chain) was profiled in a study of blood T cell repertoires in COVID-19. This CDR3 is 17 amino acids long. CDR1 and CDR2 (germline): MNHEY, SVGEGT. Trimming took 2 bases from V and 5 from J, leaving 21 bases between them. This clone was counted a single time. In the original workflow: Amplification of reference gene primers was used by the study to estimate nucleated cell counts. Produced via immunoSEQ multiplex PCR; TCRdb's table is partial and in-frame only. V and J calls and clone size are given by that table; D and trimming were obtained from the DNA. The table lists 150,000 to 200,000 clones, roughly nine tenths of them singletons.

This TCR came from a woman aged 55-70 years with COVID-19, enrolled during active disease. The chain joins TRBV6-2 or TRBV6-3 to TRBJ2-5, with D possibly being TRBD2 (6 bases). What was sequenced was peripheral blood. In DNA, the CDR3 is TGTGCCAGCAGTTACCGCCCGACTCGTTCCGGAGGGGAGACCCAGTACTTC. Translation: CASSYRPTRSGGETQYF.